A selection of T cell receptor beta chains follows, all from one sample in a study of T-cell reconstitution after alpha-beta-depleted transplantation in children. TCRdb ran MiXCR on the PCR reads and lists one entry per CDR3 protein. The table lists 540,000 or so distinct CDR3 sequences, 23% of them singletons. The sequenced sample was PBMCs, mostly from graft donor cells, obtained 360 days after TCRalphabeta/CD19-depleted stem cell transplant. These receptors all stem from a boy under three years old who had a stem cell transplant for acute myeloid leukemia, so the T cells may come from the graft donor. Each CDR3 is given with its conserved first and last residue. A D gene is named only where the DNA matches it firmly. Clone sizes are given selectively: once, few, many, or a class where the clone is expanded.

- | TRBJ2-2 | TRBV20-1 | few | CSAREVGTGELFF | TGCAGTGCTAGGGAAGTGGGCACCGGGGAGCTGTTTTTT
- | TRBJ1-2 | TRBV6-6 | - | CAIQRGLDYGYTF | TGTGCCATCCAGCGGGGTTTGGACTATGGCTACACCTTC
- | TRBJ2-7 | TRBV20-1 | - | CSASSRGGYEQYF | TGCAGTGCTAGTAGCAGGGGAGGCTACGAGCAGTACTTC
- | TRBJ1-2 | TRBV5-1 | - | CASSLESDYYGYTF | TGCGCCAGCAGCTTGGAGTCAGATTACTATGGCTACACCTTC
TRBD2 | TRBJ2-1 | TRBV7-2 | many | CASGVTGGFWEQFF | TGTGCCAGCGGGGTAACGGGGGGATTCTGGGAGCAGTTCTTC
- | TRBJ1-5 | TRBV28 | many | CASSLAGLLYSNQPQHF | TGTGCCAGCAGTTTGGCAGGACTACTCTATAGCAATCAGCCCCAGCATTTT
- | TRBJ2-2 | TRBV12-3/TRBV12-4 | many | CASSSPGLRNTGELFF | TGTGCCAGCAGTTCCCCGGGGTTGCGGAACACCGGGGAGCTGTTTTTT
TRBD2 | TRBJ2-1 | TRBV27 | - | CASSYSPAGTTSEQFF | TGTGCCAGCAGTTATTCCCCAGCGGGGACTACAAGTGAGCAGTTCTTC
- | TRBJ1-5 | TRBV5-1 | many | CASSPSPGGNQPQHF | TGCGCCAGCAGCCCCTCCCCTGGGGGCAATCAGCCCCAGCATTTT
TRBD1 | TRBJ2-7 | TRBV7-9 | many | CASSVGDRVKSYEQYF | TGTGCCAGCAGCGTGGGAGACAGGGTGAAGTCCTACGAGCAGTACTTC
- | TRBJ1-4 | TRBV4-3 | - | CASSQDGDTNEKLFF | TGCGCCAGCAGCCAAGATGGGGACACTAATGAAAAACTGTTTTTT
- | TRBJ1-5 | TRBV6-5 | many | CASSYLGQHNQPQHF | TGTGCCAGCAGTTACCTTGGACAGCACAATCAGCCCCAGCATTTT
- | TRBJ1-1 | TRBV28 | - | CASSLVMGKTEAFF | TGTGCCAGCAGTTTAGTCATGGGGAAGACTGAAGCTTTCTTT
- | TRBJ2-7 | TRBV6-2/TRBV6-3 | - | CASSYAGREENEQYF | TGTGCCAGCAGTTACGCCGGCAGGGAGGAGAACGAGCAGTACTTC
- | TRBJ2-5 | TRBV6-1 | many | CASSDRQAYQETQYF | TGTGCCAGCAGTGACCGACAGGCGTACCAAGAGACCCAGTACTTC
- | TRBJ2-5 | TRBV6-5 | - | CASSYSRSMGSAETQYF | TGTGCCAGCAGTTACAGTCGGTCTATGGGCTCCGCGGAGACCCAGTACTTC
TRBD2 | TRBJ2-1 | TRBV25-1 | - | CASSESLAGGLNEQFF | TGTGCCAGCAGTGAATCCCTAGCGGGGGGGCTCAATGAGCAGTTCTTC
- | TRBJ2-2 | TRBV11-3 | - | CASSLPFTGELFF | TGTGCCAGCAGCTTACCCTTCACCGGGGAGCTGTTTTTT
- | TRBJ1-1 | TRBV7-9 | - | CASSLVQVTEAFF | TGTGCCAGCAGCTTAGTCCAGGTCACAGAAGCTTTCTTT
TRBD1 | TRBJ1-1 | TRBV20-1 | once | CSARFWTGEKSEAFF | TGCAGTGCTAGATTTTGGACAGGGGAGAAATCTGAAGCTTTCTTT
- | TRBJ2-5 | TRBV20-1 | few | CSARDSDRQTQYF | TGCAGTGCTAGAGACTCGGACCGACAGACCCAGTACTTC
- | TRBJ1-6 | TRBV20-1 | - | CSATSGVPFRLHF | TGCAGTGCTACCTCAGGGGTACCCTTTCGTCTCCACTTT
- | TRBJ1-1 | TRBV5-1 | few | CASSFSEVRTEAFF | TGCGCCAGCAGCTTTAGTGAGGTCCGCACTGAAGCTTTCTTT
- | TRBJ2-2 | TRBV7-2 | few | CASTPSSGELFF | TGTGCCAGCACCCCTTCTAGCGGGGAGCTGTTTTTT
- | TRBJ2-5 | TRBV4-3 | - | CASSRLSSEPQETQYF | TGCGCCAGCAGCCGCCTTTCTAGCGAACCTCAAGAGACCCAGTACTTC